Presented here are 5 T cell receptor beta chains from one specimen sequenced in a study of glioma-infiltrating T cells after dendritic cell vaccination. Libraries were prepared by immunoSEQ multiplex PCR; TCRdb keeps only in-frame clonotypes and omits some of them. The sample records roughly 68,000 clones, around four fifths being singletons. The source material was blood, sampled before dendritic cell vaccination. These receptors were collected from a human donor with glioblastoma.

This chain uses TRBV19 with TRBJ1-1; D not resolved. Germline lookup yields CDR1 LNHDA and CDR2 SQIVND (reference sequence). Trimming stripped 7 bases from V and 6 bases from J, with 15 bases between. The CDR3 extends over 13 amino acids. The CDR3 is CASTPNWRAEAFF. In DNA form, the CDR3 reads TGTGCCAGTACTCCCAACTGGCGGGCTGAAGCTTTCTTT.

The DNA for the CDR3 is TGCAGTGCTTCGGGGGTTTACGAGCAGTACTTC. Translating it yields CSASGVYEQYF. The chain has TRBV20-1 and TRBJ2-7; the D gene is possibly TRBD2 (6 bases). This CDR3 spans 11 amino acids. Germline V gene data show CDR1 as DFQATT and CDR2 as SNEGSKA (reference sequence). Trimming pared 5 bases from V and 4 bases from J, leaving 9 bases between.

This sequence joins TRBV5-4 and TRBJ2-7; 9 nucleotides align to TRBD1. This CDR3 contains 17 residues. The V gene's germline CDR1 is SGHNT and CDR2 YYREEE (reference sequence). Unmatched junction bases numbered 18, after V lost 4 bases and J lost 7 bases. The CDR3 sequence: CASSLVSWTGAGGEQYF. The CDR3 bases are TGTGCCAGCAGCCTGGTATCCTGGACAGGGGCCGGAGGGGAGCAGTACTTC.

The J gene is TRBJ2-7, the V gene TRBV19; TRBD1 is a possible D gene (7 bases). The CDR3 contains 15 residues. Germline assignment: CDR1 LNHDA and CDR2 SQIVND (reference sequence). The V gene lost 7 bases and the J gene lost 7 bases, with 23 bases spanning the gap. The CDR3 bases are TGTGCCAGTACGAACGCGGGACAGCCGGGAGCGGAGCAGTACTTC. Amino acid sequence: CASTNAGQPGAEQYF.

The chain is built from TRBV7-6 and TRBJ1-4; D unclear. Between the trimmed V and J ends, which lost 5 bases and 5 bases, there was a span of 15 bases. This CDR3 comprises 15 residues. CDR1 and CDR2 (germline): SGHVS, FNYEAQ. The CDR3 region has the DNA TGTGCCAGCAGCCCCGTGAACAGCAAAAATGAAAAACTGTTTTTT. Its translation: CASSPVNSKNEKLFF. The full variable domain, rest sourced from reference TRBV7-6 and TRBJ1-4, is GAGVSQSPRYKVTKRGQDVALRCDPISGHVSLYWYRQALGQGPEFLTYFNYEAQQDKSGLPNDRFSAERPEGSISTLTIQRTEQRDSAMYRCASSPVNSKNEKLFFGSGTQLSVL.